This T cell receptor (beta chain) was documented in a study of blood T cell repertoires in COVID-19. Study-level information: There were acute and convalescent COVID-19 samples, and they came from the United States, Italy and Spain. In each case, the material was cDNA or gDNA derived from T cells, B-cell-depleted T cells, or PBMCs.

The CDR3 spans 16 residues. J gave up 3 bases and V 5 bases, and 7 bases lay outside the gene matches. Per germline, CDR1 LNHDA and CDR2 SQIVND (reference sequence). Original analysis: Reference gene primer amplification gave nucleated cell count estimates. The repertoire was sequenced with immunoSEQ multiplex PCR; TCRdb's copy has only in-frame clones and lacks some. That table supplies the V and J calls and clone size; D and trimming were determined from the DNA. The sample yields roughly 100,000 clones, around four fifths seen once. The specimen sequenced was peripheral blood. The origin of this receptor is a man in his sixties with active or convalescent COVID-19. The chain couples TRBV19 to TRBJ2-1, with TRBD2 matching over 10 bases. CDR3 bases: TGTGCCAGTAGTTTTCTAGCGGGAGCCTTCTACAATGAGCAGTTCTTC. Protein product: CASSFLAGAFYNEQFF.